A selection of T cell receptor beta chains follows, all from one sample in a study of CD8+CD57+ T cells in acquired aplastic anemia. TCRdb ran MiXCR on the reads and lists one entry per CDR3 protein. This table has around 51,000 distinct CDR3 sequences, about 73% appearing once. Source material: sorted CD4+, CD8+, or CD8+CD57+ T cells (not recorded which) from PBMCs. The receptors stem from a human donor in good health, serving as a control. Each CDR3 is given with its conserved first and last residue. A D gene is named only where the DNA matches it firmly. Size tells how often a clone was seen (once, few, many) or the class of an expanded clone, and some rows leave it out.

TRBJ2-7,once,TRBV7-9,TRBD1,TGTGCCAGCAGCACCAGGGGGCTCGGGTCGTACGAGCAGTACTTC,CASSTRGLGSYEQYF
TRBJ1-6,.,TRBV7-8,.,TGTGCCAGCAGCTTAGCGGGGTCCCAGCGGGGTTCACCCCTCCACTTT,CASSLAGSQRGSPLHF
TRBJ1-1,.,TRBV19,.,TGTGCCAGTAAGGGCGGCAGGGGCGTTTTGAACACTGAAGCTTTCTTT,CASKGGRGVLNTEAFF
TRBJ1-2,.,TRBV19,.,TGTGCCAGTAGTATGAGTTATGGCTACATCTTC,CASSMSYGYIF
TRBJ1-1,.,TRBV2,.,TGTGCCATATCTTACCGGGACGCTGGTTGGGCTTTCTTT,CAISYRDAGWAFF
TRBJ1-1,once,TRBV25-1,.,TGTGCCAGCAGTTTTAGGTCGGGAAGCCTGAACACTGAAGCTTTCTTT,CASSFRSGSLNTEAFF
TRBJ2-1,.,TRBV24-1,TRBD2,TGTGCCACCAGTGTAGGTAGCGGGGGGGCCTCCGTTGGCTACAATGAGCAGTTCTTC,CATSVGSGGASVGYNEQFF
TRBJ1-2,.,TRBV29-1,TRBD1,TGCAGCGCAGTCCGACAGGGGGCCGGTGGCTACACCTTC,CSAVRQGAGGYTF
TRBJ1-2,once,TRBV20-1,.,TGCAGTGCTAGAGGGACGGACTATGGCTACACCTTC,CSARGTDYGYTF
TRBJ1-2,.,TRBV2,.,TGTGCCAGCAGTTACACCTCGGGGTTGTATGGCTACACCTTC,CASSYTSGLYGYTF
TRBJ1-1,many,TRBV2,.,TGTGCCAGCAGTGGGGTGGGGGGGGCGAACACTGAAGCTTTCTTT,CASSGVGGANTEAFF
TRBJ1-1,.,TRBV7-2,.,TGTGCCAGCAGCTTAGTGATGAACACTGAAGCTTTCTTT,CASSLVMNTEAFF
TRBJ1-5,.,TRBV19,.,TGTGCCAGTAGTTCCCAGGGTGGCAATCAGCCCCAGCATTTT,CASSSQGGNQPQHF
TRBJ2-7,many,TRBV4-1,.,TGCGCCAGCAGCCAAGGGGGGGGGGCAGGTTACGAGCAGTACTTC,CASSQGGGAGYEQYF
TRBJ2-6,.,TRBV19,.,TGTGCCAGTAGTATCTCTGGGGCCAACGTCCTGACTTTC,CASSISGANVLTF
TRBJ1-2,.,TRBV5-4,.,TGTGCCAGCAGCTTGGGACGGTCCGGGGATGGCTACACCTTC,CASSLGRSGDGYTF
TRBJ1-3,.,TRBV24-1,.,TGTGCCACCAGTACCGGAAACACCATATATTTT,CATSTGNTIYF
TRBJ1-2,.,TRBV19,TRBD1,TGTGCCAGTAGTCCGGACAGGGGAGTGGGCTATGGCTACACCTTC,CASSPDRGVGYGYTF
TRBJ2-2,.,TRBV10-3,.,TGTGCCATCAGTGATGGCAGGGCGAACACCGGGGAGCTGTTTTTT,CAISDGRANTGELFF
TRBJ2-1,.,TRBV2,.,TGTGCCAGCAGACGGACGGAGTACAATGAGCAGTTCTTC,CASRRTEYNEQFF
TRBJ1-1,few,TRBV25-1,.,TGTGCCAGCAGTGACTCGCAGGGTATTAACACTGAAGCTTTCTTT,CASSDSQGINTEAFF
TRBJ2-7,.,TRBV7-9,TRBD1,TGTGCCAGCAGCGCCAGGGGGAGCTACGAGCAGTACTTC,CASSARGSYEQYF
TRBJ1-1,.,TRBV15,.,TGTGCCACCAGCCGACCGTACCGACAATTTTTT,CATSRPYRQFF
TRBJ1-4,many,TRBV7-8,TRBD1,TGTGCCAGCAGCCTAGGGACAGGGGTTGGCGGGGAAAAACTGTTTTTT,CASSLGTGVGGEKLFF
TRBJ2-7,many,TRBV28,.,TGTGCCAGCAGTTCAAAGACTAGAAACTACGAGCAGTACTTC,CASSSKTRNYEQYF
TRBJ1-2,.,TRBV14,.,TGTGCCAGCAGCCTGAGGGAGGGTGTGAATGGCTACACCTTC,CASSLREGVNGYTF
TRBJ1-2,.,TRBV24-1,.,TGTGCCACCAGTGACCCGACAGGAAACTATGGCTACACCTTC,CATSDPTGNYGYTF
TRBJ1-2,.,TRBV24-1,.,TGTGCCACCAGTGACACGGACCGGGGTGGCTACACCTTC,CATSDTDRGGYTF
TRBJ2-7,.,TRBV11-1,.,TGTGCCAGCAGTCCCCGGGACGGAGCTCAATCCTACGAGCAGTACTTC,CASSPRDGAQSYEQYF
TRBJ1-1,.,TRBV29-1,.,TGCAGCGTTGCGGAGACCCCAAGGAGCACTGAAGCTTTCTTT,CSVAETPRSTEAFF
TRBJ2-3,medium-sized,TRBV19,.,TGTGCCAGTAGTATCCGAGGGGTAAGCACAGATACGCAGTATTTT,CASSIRGVSTDTQYF
TRBJ2-3,few,TRBV7-3,.,TGTGCCAGCAGCTTAACGCCGACTAGAATCACAGATACGCAGTATTTT,CASSLTPTRITDTQYF
TRBJ2-7,.,TRBV10-3,TRBD2,TGTGCCATCAGTGAGTCGAGTAGCGGGAGCCCGGGCGAGCAGTACTTC,CAISESSSGSPGEQYF
TRBJ2-5,.,TRBV29-1,.,TGCAGCGGTGGGGTACCCGGGGAGACCCAGTACTTC,CSGGVPGETQYF
TRBJ1-2,.,TRBV9,.,TGTGCCAGCAGCGTAGGTCAGGATGGCTACACCTTC,CASSVGQDGYTF
TRBJ1-2,few,TRBV7-2,.,TGTGCCAGCAGCTTAGCACCAGACTATGGCTACACCTTC,CASSLAPDYGYTF